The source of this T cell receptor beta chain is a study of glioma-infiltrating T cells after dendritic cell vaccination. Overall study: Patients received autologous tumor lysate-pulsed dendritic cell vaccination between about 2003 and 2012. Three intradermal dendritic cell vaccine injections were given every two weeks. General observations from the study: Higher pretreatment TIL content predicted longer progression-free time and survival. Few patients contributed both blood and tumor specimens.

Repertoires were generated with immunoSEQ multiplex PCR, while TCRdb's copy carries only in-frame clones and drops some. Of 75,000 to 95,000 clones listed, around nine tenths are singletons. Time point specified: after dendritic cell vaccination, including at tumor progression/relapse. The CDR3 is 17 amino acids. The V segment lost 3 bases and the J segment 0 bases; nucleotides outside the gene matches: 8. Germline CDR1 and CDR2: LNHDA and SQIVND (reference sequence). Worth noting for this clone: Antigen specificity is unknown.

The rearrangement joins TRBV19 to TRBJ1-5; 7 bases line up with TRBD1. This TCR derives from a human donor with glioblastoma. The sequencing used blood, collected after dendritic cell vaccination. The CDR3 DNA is TGTGCCAGTAGTATTATAGGGACAGTTATTAGCAATCAGCCCCAGCATTTT. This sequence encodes CASSIIGTVISNQPQHF. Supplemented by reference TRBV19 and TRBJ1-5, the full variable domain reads DGGITQSPKYLFRKEGQNVTLSCEQNLNHDAMYWYRQDPGQGLRLIYYSQIVNDFQKGDIAEGYSVSREKKESFPLTVTSAQKNPTAFYLCASSIIGTVISNQPQHFGDGTRLSIL.